This T cell receptor (beta chain) was sequenced during a study of shared clonotypes between healthy human individuals. This CDR3 comprises 15 residues. Per germline, CDR1 ENHRY and CDR2 SYGVKD. With 0 bases clipped from V and 6 bases from J, the junction kept 4 bases outside the gene matches. Sequencing was performed with immunoSEQ multiplex PCR; in TCRdb, only in-frame clones are kept and a portion is missing. The sample has 2 million to 3 million clones, 80% to 95% seen once. Remarks on this clone: Antigen: not known.

Overall study results and limits: Donor clonotype sharing was expected to depend on sequencing depth. Memory subsets generally showed lower estimated richness than naive subsets. Relative to their counterparts shared across all four donors, non-shared clonotypes exhibited diminished generation probabilities.

Healthy HIV-negative adults with no recent acute infections or vaccinations were recruited as donors. The J gene is TRBJ2-7, the V gene TRBV10-3; the match to TRBD1 covers 11 bases. What was sequenced was naive CD4+ T cells from PBMCs. Indicated subset: CD45RA+ positively selected. This TCR came from a man in his late teens or twenties in good health. Some clones in this sample may be carry-over from other donors' samples. The CDR3, as DNA: TGTGCCATCAGTGAGTCGAAGGACAGGGGGCTCGAGCAGTACTTC. As protein: CAISESKDRGLEQYF.